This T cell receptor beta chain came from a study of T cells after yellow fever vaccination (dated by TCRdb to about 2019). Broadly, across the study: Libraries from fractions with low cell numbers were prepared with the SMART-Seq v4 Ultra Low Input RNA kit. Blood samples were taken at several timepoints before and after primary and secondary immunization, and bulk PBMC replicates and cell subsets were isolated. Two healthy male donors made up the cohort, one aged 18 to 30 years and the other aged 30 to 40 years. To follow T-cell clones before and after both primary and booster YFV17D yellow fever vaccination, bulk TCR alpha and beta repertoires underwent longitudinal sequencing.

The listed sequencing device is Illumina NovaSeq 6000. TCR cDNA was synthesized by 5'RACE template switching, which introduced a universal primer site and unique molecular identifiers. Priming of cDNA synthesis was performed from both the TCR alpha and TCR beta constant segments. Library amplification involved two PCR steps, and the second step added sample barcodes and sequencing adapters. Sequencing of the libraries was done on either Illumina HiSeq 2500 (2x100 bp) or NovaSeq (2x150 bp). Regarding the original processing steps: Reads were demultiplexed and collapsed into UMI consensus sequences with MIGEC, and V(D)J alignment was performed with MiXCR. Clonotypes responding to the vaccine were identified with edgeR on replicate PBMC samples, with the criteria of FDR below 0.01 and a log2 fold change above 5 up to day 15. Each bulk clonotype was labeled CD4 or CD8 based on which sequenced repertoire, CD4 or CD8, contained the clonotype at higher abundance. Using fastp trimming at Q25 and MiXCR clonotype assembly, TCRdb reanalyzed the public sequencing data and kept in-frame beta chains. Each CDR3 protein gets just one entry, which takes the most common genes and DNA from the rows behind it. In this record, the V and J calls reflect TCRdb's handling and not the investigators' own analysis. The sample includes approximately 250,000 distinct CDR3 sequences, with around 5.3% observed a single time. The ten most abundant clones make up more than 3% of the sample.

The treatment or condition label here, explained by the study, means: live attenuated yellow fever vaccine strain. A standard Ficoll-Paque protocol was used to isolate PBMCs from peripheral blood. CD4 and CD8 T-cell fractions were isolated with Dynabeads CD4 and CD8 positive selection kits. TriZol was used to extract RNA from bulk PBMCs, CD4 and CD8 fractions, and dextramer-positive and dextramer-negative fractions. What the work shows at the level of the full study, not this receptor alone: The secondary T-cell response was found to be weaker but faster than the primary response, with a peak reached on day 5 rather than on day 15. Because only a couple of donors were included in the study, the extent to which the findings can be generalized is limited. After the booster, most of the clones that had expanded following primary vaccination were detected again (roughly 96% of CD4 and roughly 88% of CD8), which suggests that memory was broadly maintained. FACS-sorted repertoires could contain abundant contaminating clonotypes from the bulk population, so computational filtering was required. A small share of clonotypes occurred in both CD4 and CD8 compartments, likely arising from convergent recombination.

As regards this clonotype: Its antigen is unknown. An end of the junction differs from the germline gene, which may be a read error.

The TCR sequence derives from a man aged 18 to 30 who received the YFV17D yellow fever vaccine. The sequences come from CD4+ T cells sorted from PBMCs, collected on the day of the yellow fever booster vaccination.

The bases read TGTGCTAGCAGCCCCGACAGGGGACTCACCGGGGAGCTGTTTTTT. Its amino acids are CASSPDRGLTGELFF. The receptor chain draws on TRBV7-7 and TRBJ2-2; the junction holds 8 bases that match TRBD1. The germline V gene encodes CDR1 SSHAT and CDR2 FNYEAQ (reference sequence). From the cysteine through the phenylalanine, the CDR3 covers 15 amino acids. Only the CDR3 region is kept as DNA, spanning 45 bases read in frame from base 1.